The 20 T cell receptor beta chains given below trace back to one sample, sequenced in a study of control samples from healthy donors and cancer patients. Here immunoSEQ multiplex PCR was the method, and the copy in TCRdb shows in-frame clones only, minus some. The sample lists approximately 94,000 clones, roughly 92% occurring once. The sequencing sample was made of blood. Receptors were obtained from a woman aged 30 to 39 in good health.

This chain uses TRBV4-1 with TRBJ2-2, with D possibly being TRBD2 (6 bases). The ends were cut back, 4 bases at V and 0 bases at J, with 12 bases in the middle. The CDR3 has 16 amino acids. Germline loops: CDR1 MGHRA, CDR2 YSYEKL. CDR3: CASSLSSEANTGELFF. In DNA, the CDR3 is TGCGCCAGCAGCCTCTCTAGCGAAGCGAACACCGGGGAGCTGTTTTTT.

The chain joins TRBV19 to TRBJ1-2, with no clear D. Germline lookup yields CDR1 LNHDA and CDR2 SQIVND (reference sequence). Deletions cut 4 bases from V and 7 bases from J, with 16 bases between. The CDR3 contains 14 residues. CDR3 sequence: CASSTTRGTAGYTF. In DNA form, the CDR3 reads TGTGCCAGTAGTACAACCCGAGGAACAGCTGGCTACACCTTC. The complete variable domain, with remaining parts taken from reference TRBV19 and TRBJ1-2, reads DGGITQSPKYLFRKEGQNVTLSCEQNLNHDAMYWYRQDPGQGLRLIYYSQIVNDFQKGDIAEGYSVSREKKESFPLTVTSAQKNPTAFYLCASSTTRGTAGYTFGSGTRLTVV.

The chain joins TRBV7-6 to TRBJ1-4, with a weak D call TRBD1 (5 bases). The V and J ends lost 3 bases and 2 bases respectively, with 22 bases between them. The germline CDR1 and CDR2 sequences are SGHVS and FNYEAQ. This CDR3 region has 19 residues. In nucleotides, the CDR3 is TGTGCCAGCAGCTTTTCTTGGCAGGGAAGGTCAGAGACTAATGAAAAACTGTTTTTT. This codes for CASSFSWQGRSETNEKLFF.

The J gene is TRBJ1-3, the V gene TRBV3-1 (or the pseudogene TRBV3-2); TRBD1 might be the D (6 bases). Germline lookup yields CDR1 LGHDT and CDR2 YNNKEL (reference sequence). The CDR3 is 16 residues long. Trimming took off 3 bases at V and 0 bases at J, with 12 bases between the two ends. The CDR3 loop reads CASSHRGSHSGNTIYF. In DNA form, the CDR3 reads TGTGCCAGCAGCCACAGGGGCTCACACTCTGGAAACACCATATATTTT.

J is TRBJ1-4 and V is TRBV3-1 (or the pseudogene TRBV3-2); possibly TRBD1 for D (6 bases). V was shortened by 7 bases and J by 8 bases, with 17 bases between the two germline ends. CDR1 is LGHDT and CDR2 is YNNKEL in the germline V gene (reference sequence). CDR3 size: 14 residues. For the CDR3, the DNA is TGTGCCAGCACCCGTTCGGGGGCTCGAGAAAAACTGTTTTTT. It encodes CASTRSGAREKLFF.

The gene calls are TRBV7-9 and TRBJ2-3; unclear D gene. The CDR3 extends over 12 amino acids. Trimming pared 5 bases from V and 0 bases from J, leaving 3 bases between. The germline V gene has CDR1 SEHNR and CDR2 FQNEAQ (reference sequence). CDR3 sequence: CASSVSTDTQYF. Here the CDR3 DNA reads TGTGCCAGCAGCGTTAGCACAGATACGCAGTATTTT.

J is TRBJ1-4 and V is TRBV18, with D possibly matching TRBD1 (5 bases). V gave up 1 base and J gave up 4 bases, with 7 bases separating them. This CDR3 has 14 amino acids. The germline V gene has CDR1 KGHSH and CDR2 LQKENI. The CDR3: CASSPRQINEKLFF. The CDR3 DNA is TGTGCCAGCTCACCACGACAGATTAATGAAAAACTGTTTTTT.

V and J are TRBV30 and TRBJ1-5; 12 nucleotides line up with TRBD1. The CDR3 totals 17 residues. The V gene end was trimmed by 1 base and the J gene end by 7 bases; junction bases not matched to a gene: 11. In germline, CDR1 is GTSNPN, CDR2 SVGIG (reference sequence). As DNA, the CDR3 is TGTGCCTGGAGTGCTCGGGACAGGGGGCGACGAGGCCAGCCCCAGCATTTT. This gives the protein CAWSARDRGRRGQPQHF.

This clone was seen only once. V and J are TRBV5-1 and TRBJ2-1, with D tentatively TRBD2 (5 bases). CDR3 length: 15 residues. The ends were cut back, 2 bases at V and 5 bases at J, with 14 bases in the middle. The germline gives CDR1 SGHRS, CDR2 YFSETQ. CDR3 bases: TGCGCCAGCAGCTTAGACCCAGCGGCGAACAATGAGCAGTTCTTC. It specifies CASSLDPAANNEQFF.

The V call is TRBV9, the J call TRBJ2-3, with 13 bases identical to TRBD2. CDR1 is SGDLS, CDR2 YYNGEE, per germline. V was pared by 3 bases and J by 4 bases, with 5 bases of the junction left unmatched. This CDR3 has 16 amino acids. The CDR3, as DNA: TGTGCCAGCAGCGAAACTAGCGGGAGGGCCGCAGATACGCAGTATTTT. This codes for CASSETSGRAADTQYF.

The V and J genes are TRBV6-1 and TRBJ1-5, with D hard to call. The length of the CDR3 is 15 residues. Germline V gene lookup returns CDR1 MNHNS and CDR2 SASEGT. V lost 1 base and J 1 base, leaving 8 bases between the germline ends. In DNA, the CDR3 is TGTGCCAGCAGTGAAGTATTGCTAAGCAATCAGCCCCAGCATTTT. The encoded protein is CASSEVLLSNQPQHF.

This chain uses TRBV18 with TRBJ2-3; D possibly corresponds to TRBD1 (6 bases). Germline V CDR1 and CDR2: KGHSH, LQKENI. The CDR3 is 12 amino acids. Trimming removed 3 bases from V and 6 bases from J, with 7 bases in between. In nucleotides, the CDR3 is TGTGCCAGCTCACCCCAGGGGGATACGCAGTATTTT. It is translated as CASSPQGDTQYF.

In its sample, this clone was seen once. This chain connects TRBV14 to TRBJ1-1, with D possibly being TRBD1 (5 bases). Trimming took off 3 bases at V and 4 bases at J, with 15 bases between the two ends. This CDR3 region has 15 residues. The germline CDR1 and CDR2 sequences are SGHDN and FVKESK. Written as DNA, the CDR3 is TGTGCCAGCAGCCACCCCACGATGGGGGGCACTGAAGCTTTCTTT. This sequence encodes CASSHPTMGGTEAFF.

The J gene is TRBJ1-2, the V gene TRBV3-1 (or the pseudogene TRBV3-2), with a possible D match to TRBD1 (5 bases). CDR1 LGHDT and CDR2 YNNKEL come from the germline V gene (reference sequence). The CDR3 contains 15 residues. Trimming stripped 1 base from V and 5 bases from J, with 14 bases between. The CDR3 sequence is CASSQASGGGYGYTF. The CDR3 DNA follows: TGTGCCAGCAGCCAAGCGTCCGGGGGTGGGTATGGCTACACCTTC.

This clone came up once. V gene TRBV3-1 (or the pseudogene TRBV3-2) combines with J gene TRBJ2-1; D gene unclear. The CDR3 extends over 16 amino acids. CDR1 LGHDT and CDR2 YNNKEL come from the germline V gene (reference sequence). Trimming removed 1 base from V and 9 bases from J, with 19 bases in between. CDR3: CASSQGARAIKGEQFF. DNA of the CDR3: TGTGCCAGCAGCCAAGGGGCCCGTGCGATAAAGGGTGAGCAGTTCTTC.

The rearrangement joins TRBV9 to TRBJ2-1, with D perhaps being TRBD1 or TRBD2 (5 bases each). V lost 3 bases to trimming and J lost 4 bases, with 14 bases between them. CDR3 length: 15 amino acids. CDR1 is SGDLS and CDR2 is YYNGEE in the germline V gene. The CDR3 sequence is CASSEFGARYNEQFF. As DNA, the CDR3 is TGTGCCAGCAGCGAGTTCGGGGCTCGGTACAATGAGCAGTTCTTC.

The V gene is TRBV5-1, the J gene TRBJ1-3; possibly TRBD1 for D (6 bases). Trimming removed 4 bases at V and 3 bases at J, with 17 bases between. Germline CDR1 reads SGHRS; CDR2 reads YFSETQ. This CDR3 comprises 16 residues. The chain's CDR3 is CASSPSPGGGGNTIYF. DNA of the CDR3: TGCGCCAGCAGCCCTTCCCCCGGGGGCGGTGGAAACACCATATATTTT. The full variable domain, in which reference TRBV5-1 and TRBJ1-3 provide the parts outside the CDR3, is KAGVTQTPRYLIKTRGQQVTLSCSPISGHRSVSWYQQTPGQGLQFLFEYFSETQRNKGNFPGRFSGRQFSNSRSEMNVSTLELGDSALYLCASSPSPGGGGNTIYFGEGSWLTVV.

The rearrangement joins TRBV11-2 to TRBJ1-4; D is possibly TRBD1 (6 bases). V lost 6 bases, J lost 8 bases, and 19 bases lay in between. The CDR3 spans 15 residues. The germline V gene encodes CDR1 SGHAT and CDR2 FQNNGV. CDR3 in amino acids: CASSSNRARGEKLFF. CDR3 DNA sequence: TGTGCCAGCAGTTCCAACAGGGCACGAGGAGAAAAACTGTTTTTT.

This chain connects TRBV6-2 or TRBV6-3 to TRBJ2-7, with a possible D match to TRBD2 (6 bases). The CDR3 loop spans 13 amino acids. The germline V gene has CDR1 MNHEY and CDR2 SVGEGT. Trimming stripped 2 bases from V and 3 bases from J, with 8 bases between. CDR3 sequence (DNA): TGTGCCAGCAGTTACCCCGGGGGCTACGAGCAGTACTTC. It codes for CASSYPGGYEQYF.

Relative to its sample, this clone is medium-sized. V gene TRBV11-2 combines with J gene TRBJ1-6, with 9 bases fitting TRBD1. Germline V gene lookup returns CDR1 SGHAT and CDR2 FQNNGV. Losses at the gene ends were 3 bases for V and 3 bases for J; bases not matched to a gene: 12. CDR3 length: 19 residues. The CDR3 DNA sequence: TGTGCCAGCAGCTTTCTATTTTGGACAGGGGATATCTATAATTCACCCCTCCACTTT. Protein: CASSFLFWTGDIYNSPLHF.